Below, 18 T cell receptor beta chains from the same sample are listed, as sequenced in a study of blood T cell repertoires in COVID-19. The table came from immunoSEQ multiplex PCR; TCRdb's copy has only in-frame clones and leaves some out. The sample includes hundreds of thousands of clones, around 83% of them seen just once. The material sequenced was peripheral blood. All receptors come from a man older than 75 with acute or convalescent COVID-19.

V is TRBV15 and J is TRBJ1-2; D perhaps matches TRBD1 (5 bases). V gave up 0 bases and J gave up 2 bases, with 19 bases separating them. Per the germline V gene, CDR1 is LNHNV and CDR2 is YYDKDF (reference sequence). The CDR3 has 18 amino acids. The CDR3: CATSRDLGPWRGNYGYTF. The CDR3 coding sequence is TGTGCCACCAGCAGAGATTTGGGGCCATGGAGGGGAAACTATGGCTACACCTTC.

This chain connects TRBV24-1 to TRBJ2-2, with 8 bases fitting TRBD1. The CDR3 consists of 16 residues. Germline-derived CDR1 and CDR2 are KGHDR and SFDVKD. The J segment lost 4 bases and the V segment lost 4 bases, leaving 7 bases of the junction unmatched. The CDR3 loop reads CATSESGQGRTGELFF. As DNA, the CDR3 is TGTGCCACCAGTGAATCAGGACAGGGCCGCACCGGGGAGCTGTTTTTT.

The rearrangement joins TRBV27 to TRBJ1-6, with D possibly matching TRBD1 (5 bases). CDR3 size: 14 residues. CDR1 and CDR2 (germline): MNHEY, SMNVEV (reference sequence). The V end was cut by 2 bases, the J end by 9 bases, with 11 bases between. CDR3: CASSLRQGGSPLHF. The CDR3 DNA sequence: TGTGCCAGCAGTTTACGGCAGGGTGGTTCACCCCTCCACTTT.

This clone was detected once. V gene TRBV2 combines with J gene TRBJ1-6; the match to TRBD1 covers 8 bases. The CDR3 extends over 13 amino acids. CDR1 and CDR2 from the germline V gene are SNHLY and FYNNEI. V lost 6 bases, J lost 6 bases, and 1 base stayed unmatched. The CDR3 bases are TGTGCCAGCAGGACAGGGGTTAATTCACCCCTCCACTTT. This sequence encodes CASRTGVNSPLHF.

This clone was counted between two and nine times. The V and J genes are TRBV10-2 and TRBJ1-5; D is ambiguous. Per the germline V gene, CDR1 is WSHSY and CDR2 is SAAADI. V was shortened by 8 bases and J by 0 bases, with 8 bases between the two germline ends. CDR3 length: 13 residues. DNA of the CDR3: TGCGCCAGCCGGGATCATAGCAATCAGCCCCAGCATTTT. This gives the protein CASRDHSNQPQHF.

This chain links TRBV10-3 with TRBJ1-5, with 7 bases aligning to TRBD1. The CDR3 spans 15 residues. Germline V lookup: CDR1 ENHRY, CDR2 SYGVKD. Trimming cost V 5 bases and J 1 base; bases outside gene matches: 5. Here the CDR3 DNA reads TGTGCCATCAGTCCTGCGACAGGGAGCAATCAGCCCCAGCATTTT. Protein product: CAISPATGSNQPQHF.

The chain carries TRBV12-3 or TRBV12-4 and TRBJ1-5; D gene unclear. CDR3 length: 13 amino acids. Trimming left V 7 bases short and J 1 base short, with 8 bases between. CDR3 sequence: CASTGVSNQPQHF. The CDR3 DNA reads TGTGCCAGCACCGGGGTAAGCAATCAGCCCCAGCATTTT.

The chain carries TRBV5-4 and TRBJ2-2, with 9 bases identical to TRBD2. CDR3 size: 16 residues. Trimming at V came to 0 bases and at J to 6 bases, leaving 6 bases not matched to a gene. Germline V CDR1 and CDR2: SGHNT, YYREEE (reference sequence). In DNA, the CDR3 is TGTGCCAGCAGCTTGGTTAGCGGGGGAAAAGCCGGGGAGCTGTTTTTT. Its protein product is CASSLVSGGKAGELFF. Looking up the rest from reference TRBV5-4 and TRBJ2-2 gives the full variable domain: ETGVTQSPTHLIKTRGQQVTLRCSSQSGHNTVSWYQQALGQGPQFIFQYYREEENGRGNFPPRFSGLQFPNYSSELNVNALELDDSALYLCASSLVSGGKAGELFFGEGSRLTVL.

V and J are TRBV7-6 and TRBJ1-3; TRBD1 matches at 7 bases. Germline V gene lookup returns CDR1 SGHVS and CDR2 FNYEAQ. The CDR3 has 15 residues. Trimming took 3 bases from V and 0 from J; bases not matched to a gene: 2. This CDR3 is CASSLGQSSGNTIYF. The DNA of the CDR3 is TGTGCCAGCAGCTTGGGACAGAGCTCTGGAAACACCATATATTTT. The full variable domain, in which reference TRBV7-6 and TRBJ1-3 provide the parts outside the CDR3, is GAGVSQSPRYKVTKRGQDVALRCDPISGHVSLYWYRQALGQGPEFLTYFNYEAQQDKSGLPNDRFSAERPEGSISTLTIQRTEQRDSAMYRCASSLGQSSGNTIYFGEGSWLTVV.

The chain uses TRBV24-1 and TRBJ1-2; a possible D gene is TRBD1 (5 bases). Between the trimmed V and J ends, which lost 4 bases and 1 base, there was a span of 9 bases. CDR3 length equals 14 residues. From germline, CDR1 is KGHDR and CDR2 SFDVKD. CDR3 sequence (DNA): TGTGCCACCAGTGAGCCGACAGTTAACTATGGCTACACCTTC. It encodes CATSEPTVNYGYTF.

The chain recombines TRBV7-9 with TRBJ2-7; a weak D match, TRBD2 (6 bases). Trimming cost V 8 bases and J 2 bases, with 16 bases left between them. Germline CDR1 and CDR2: SEHNR and FQNEAQ (reference sequence). The CDR3 runs to 14 residues. This chain's CDR3 is CASAEGRGPYEQYF. The DNA of the CDR3 is TGTGCCAGCGCGGAGGGAAGGGGCCCCTACGAGCAGTACTTC.

Comments on this clone: Other DNA sequences of this sample code for an identical CDR3. The chain carries TRBV24-1 and TRBJ2-7; TRBD1 aligns across 11 bases. There are 15 residues in the CDR3. V trimming: 4 bases; J trimming: 4 bases; junction bases outside the gene matches: 5. Per germline, CDR1 KGHDR and CDR2 SFDVKD. The CDR3 nucleotides read TGTGCCACCAGTGACCCCGGGACAGGGGGATACGAGCAGTACTTC. Encoded protein: CATSDPGTGGYEQYF.

This clone has a single count. The genes are TRBV5-1 and TRBJ2-7, with 7 bases matching TRBD1. The CDR3 covers 14 residues. V shed 4 bases, J shed 2 bases, and the junction held 6 bases outside the gene matches. Germline loops: CDR1 SGHRS, CDR2 YFSETQ. In nucleotides, the CDR3 is TGCGCCAGCAGCCAACCGGGACAGACCTACGAGCAGTACTTC. Translation: CASSQPGQTYEQYF.

This chain joins TRBV27 and TRBJ1-1; TRBD1 matches 8 bases. Germline V gene lookup returns CDR1 MNHEY and CDR2 SMNVEV (reference sequence). J lost 7 bases, V lost 2 bases, and 6 bases had no gene match. The CDR3 is made up of 14 amino acids. CDR3 nucleotide sequence: TGTGCCAGCAGTTTACTTGGGACAGGAGGTGAAGCTTTCTTT. Amino acids: CASSLLGTGGEAFF.

The rearrangement uses TRBV6-5 and TRBJ2-7; 11 nucleotides line up with TRBD2. The CDR3 has 14 residues. J gave up 5 bases and V 6 bases, and 6 bases lay outside the gene matches. The V gene's germline CDR1 is MNHEY and CDR2 SVGAGI. The chain's CDR3 is CASRLAGGYHEQYF. The DNA for the CDR3 is TGTGCCAGCAGATTAGCGGGAGGGTACCACGAGCAGTACTTC.

V gene TRBV18 combines with J gene TRBJ1-2; tentatively, D is TRBD1 (5 bases). CDR3 size: 14 residues. In germline, CDR1 is KGHSH, CDR2 LQKENI. V lost 2 bases to trimming and J lost 4 bases, with 11 bases between them. The CDR3 DNA is TGTGCCAGCTCACCAACCCCGGGACTCTATGGCTACACCTTC. It codes for CASSPTPGLYGYTF.

The chain combines TRBV7-9 with TRBJ2-7; D is perhaps TRBD1 (7 bases). CDR3 size: 12 residues. The V end was cut by 8 bases, the J end by 2 bases, with 10 bases between. The V gene's germline CDR1 is SEHNR and CDR2 FQNEAQ (reference sequence). CDR3 residues: CASGGGTYEQYF. As DNA, the CDR3 is TGTGCCAGCGGAGGGGGCACCTACGAGCAGTACTTC.

The chain recombines TRBV30 with TRBJ2-7; 14 bases line up with TRBD2. The CDR3 extends over 18 amino acids. The trim removed 5 bases at V and 2 bases at J, leaving 14 bases unmatched. The germline V gene encodes CDR1 GTSNPN and CDR2 SVGIG (reference sequence). The CDR3 sequence is CAWGASGLAGDFTYEQYF. CDR3 sequence (DNA): TGTGCCTGGGGGGCCTCGGGACTAGCGGGGGATTTTACCTACGAGCAGTACTTC.